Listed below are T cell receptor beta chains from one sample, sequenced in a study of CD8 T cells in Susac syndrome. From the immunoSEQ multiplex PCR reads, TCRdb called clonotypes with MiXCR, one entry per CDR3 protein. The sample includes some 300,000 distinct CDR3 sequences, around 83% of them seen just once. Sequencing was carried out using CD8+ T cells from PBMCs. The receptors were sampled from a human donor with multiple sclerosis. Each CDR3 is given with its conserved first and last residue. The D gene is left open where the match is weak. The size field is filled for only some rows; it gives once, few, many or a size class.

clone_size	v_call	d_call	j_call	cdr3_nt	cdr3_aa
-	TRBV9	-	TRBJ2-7	TGTGCCAGCAGCCCTAGACCTATGACATTTTCGTACGAGCAGTACTTC	CASSPRPMTFSYEQYF
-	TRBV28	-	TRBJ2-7	TGTGCCAGCAGTTCCTTAACAGGGCTGGCTCGACACGAGCAGTACTTC	CASSSLTGLARHEQYF
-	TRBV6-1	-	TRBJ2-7	TGTGCCAGCAGTGAAGGGTTGGCAGTGCTCCACCCCTACGAGCAGTACTTC	CASSEGLAVLHPYEQYF
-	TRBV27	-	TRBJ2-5	TGTGCCAGCAGGGGGCTACAGGGCGGAAGGAAGCAGGAGACCCAGTACTTC	CASRGLQGGRKQETQYF
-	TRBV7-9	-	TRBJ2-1	TGTGCCAGCAGCTTAGATCCCTCCGCAGGGTACAATGAGCAGTTCTTC	CASSLDPSAGYNEQFF
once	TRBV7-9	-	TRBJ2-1	TGTGCCAGCAGCTTAATTCGGAAAGGGCCCTACAATGAGCAGTTCTTC	CASSLIRKGPYNEQFF
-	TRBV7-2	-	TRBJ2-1	TGTGCCAGCAGCAGTACCGGATATAATGTCTTCGATGAGCAGTTCTTC	CASSSTGYNVFDEQFF
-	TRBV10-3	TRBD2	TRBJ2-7	TGTGCCATCAGTCAAGCGGGAGCCATCGAGCAGTACTTC	CAISQAGAIEQYF
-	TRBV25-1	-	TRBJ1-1	TGTGCCAGCAGTGAAGTAGGAGGGGACACTGAAGCTTTCTTT	CASSEVGGDTEAFF
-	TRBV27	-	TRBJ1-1	TGTGCCAGCAGCCCCAGATGGGTCACTGAAGCTTTCTTT	CASSPRWVTEAFF
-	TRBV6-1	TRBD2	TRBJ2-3	TGTGCCAGCAACGGGCGGGAGAGACCAGATACGCAGTATTTT	CASNGRERPDTQYF
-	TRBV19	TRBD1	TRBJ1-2	TGTGCCAGTAGTTTCGGACAGGGGCACGGCTACACCTTC	CASSFGQGHGYTF
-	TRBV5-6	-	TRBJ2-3	TGTGCCAGCAGCTTGGGAGGGATACCAGATACGCAGTATTTT	CASSLGGIPDTQYF
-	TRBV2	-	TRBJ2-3	TGTGCCAGCAGTGACCTAGCCTTCGCCAGCACAGATACGCAGTATTTT	CASSDLAFASTDTQYF
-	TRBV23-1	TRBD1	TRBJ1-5	TGCGCCAGCGGGCCTGGGGACAGGGGCAATCAGCCCCAGCATTTT	CASGPGDRGNQPQHF
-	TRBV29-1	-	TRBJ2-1	TGCAGCGTTGACCGGGGGCGTTTAAACAATGAGCAGTTCTTC	CSVDRGRLNNEQFF
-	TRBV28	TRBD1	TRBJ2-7	TGTGCCAGCAGTTTATCGGCAGGGGGTATCTCCTCCTACGAGCAGTACTTC	CASSLSAGGISSYEQYF
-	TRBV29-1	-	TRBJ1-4	TGCAGCGCTCTGGGGGAAAAACTGTTTTTT	CSALGEKLFF
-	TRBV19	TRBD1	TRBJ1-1	TGTGCCAGTAGTATAGTACAGGGGAGGGCTGAAGCTTTCTTT	CASSIVQGRAEAFF
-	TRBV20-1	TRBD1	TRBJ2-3	TGCAGTGCGTGGGACAGGGTCACAGATACGCAGTATTTT	CSAWDRVTDTQYF
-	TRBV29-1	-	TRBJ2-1	TGCAGCGCCATCCGGGGGTCCCATGAGCAGTTCTTC	CSAIRGSHEQFF
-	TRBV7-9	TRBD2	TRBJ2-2	TGTGCCAGCAGCCTCGGACTAGCGGGAGGGGGAAACACCGGGGAGCTGTTTTTT	CASSLGLAGGGNTGELFF
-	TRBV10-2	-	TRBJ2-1	TGCGCCAGCCTTAGGTCCTACAATGAGCAGTTCTTC	CASLRSYNEQFF
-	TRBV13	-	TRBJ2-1	TGTGCCAGCAGCTACAGGGTGAACCAGGATGAGCAGTTCTTC	CASSYRVNQDEQFF
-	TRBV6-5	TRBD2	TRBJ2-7	TGTGCCAGCAGTTACCGTCAACCGGGACTAGGTTCGTCTAGCTCCTACGAGCAGTACTTC	CASSYRQPGLGSSSSYEQYF
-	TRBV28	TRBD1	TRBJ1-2	TGTGCCAGCAGTTCTGGACAGGGATGGGACTATGGCTACACCTTC	CASSSGQGWDYGYTF
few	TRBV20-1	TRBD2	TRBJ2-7	TGCAGTGCTAGAGGGGGGGGATCGTACGAGCAGTACTTC	CSARGGGSYEQYF
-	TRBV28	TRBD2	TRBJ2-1	TGTGCCAGCAGTTTATCCGCTAGCGGGATCAATGAGCAGTTCTTC	CASSLSASGINEQFF
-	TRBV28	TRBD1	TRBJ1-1	TGTGCCAGCAGTCCGGCAACAGGGGGGAACACTGAAGCTTTCTTT	CASSPATGGNTEAFF
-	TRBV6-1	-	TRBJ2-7	TGTGCCAGCAGTTTATACAGGGTGGGGGAGCAGTACTTC	CASSLYRVGEQYF
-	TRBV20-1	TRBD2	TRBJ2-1	TGCAGTGCTAGACCACAACTAGCGGTTACCTACAATGAGCAGTTCTTC	CSARPQLAVTYNEQFF
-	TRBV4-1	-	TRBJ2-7	TGCGCCAGCAGCCAAGAAACCCACTACGAGCAGTACTTC	CASSQETHYEQYF